Listed below are T cell receptor beta chains from one sample, sequenced in a study of identical twins. Each CDR3 protein is one row after TCRdb ran MiXCR on the 5' RACE reads. Among 540,000 or so distinct CDR3 sequences listed, about 20% were seen once. The sample was also reused in another study, on yellow fever vaccine responses in identical twins.

Sequencing was done on a sample of CD4+ T cells sorted from blood. The source of these receptors is a woman aged 18 to 35 in good health. CDR3s include the opening cysteine and the closing phenylalanine or tryptophan.

j_gene | v_gene | CDR3aa
TRBJ1-5 | TRBV5-5 | CASSLVQISNQPQHF
TRBJ2-1 | TRBV11-2 | CASRRGRSSYNEQFF
TRBJ2-1 | TRBV12-3/TRBV12-4 | CASSIGLATRGFF
TRBJ1-2 | TRBV24-1 | CATSDSGSPANYGYTF
TRBJ2-6 | TRBV5-1 | CASSLGTTGANVLTF
TRBJ2-2 | TRBV7-2 | CASSRDSGANTGELFF
TRBJ2-7 | TRBV7-9 | CASSPGTGGSYEQYF
TRBJ1-1 | TRBV29-1 | CSVEGRTGGSTEAFF
TRBJ2-1 | TRBV12-3/TRBV12-4 | CASSFSTGLAGVGYNEQFF
TRBJ2-2 | TRBV7-9 | CASSSPSTGGDTGELFF
TRBJ2-2 | TRBV19 | CASTDSGLNTGELFF
TRBJ2-1 | TRBV6-1 | CASSPRGLAGVSSYNEQFF
TRBJ2-1 | TRBV12-3/TRBV12-4 | CASSWSNEQFF
TRBJ2-2 | TRBV5-1 | CASSLGTSGTGELFF
TRBJ1-2 | TRBV10-3 | CAISESNSENYGYTF
TRBJ2-3 | TRBV20-1 | CSAPAGTASDTQYF
TRBJ2-2 | TRBV7-8 | CASSSTRNTGELFF
TRBJ1-4 | TRBV6-1 | CASMGRDAANEKLFF
TRBJ1-2 | TRBV12-3/TRBV12-4 | CASSLNYGYTF
TRBJ2-1 | TRBV18 | CASSRKNSGRENEQFF
TRBJ2-1 | TRBV18 | CASSPPSSGGAYEQFF
TRBJ2-1 | TRBV6-1 | CASFSGRSGNEQFF
TRBJ2-7 | TRBV11-2 | CASSRIGGLYEQYF
TRBJ2-7 | TRBV10-3 | CAIRGDGREKHYEQYF
TRBJ2-5 | TRBV6-5 | CASSLGQVAGGAETQYF
TRBJ1-3 | TRBV10-3 | CAISGTGASGNTIYF
TRBJ2-1 | TRBV6-1 | CAIPNRPNYNEQFF
TRBJ2-7 | TRBV5-6 | CASSRPRDGSYEQYF
TRBJ2-5 | TRBV20-1 | CSARKTQGVETQYF
TRBJ1-2 | TRBV6-1 | CASSEYRAAGWGGYTF
TRBJ2-6 | TRBV20-1 | CSAETGVGANVLTF
TRBJ2-1 | TRBV5-6 | CASSLRMGLAGYNEQFF
TRBJ1-5 | TRBV28 | CASSLGPALWPQHF
TRBJ2-3 | TRBV5-1 | CASSFGGDGLDTQYF
TRBJ1-6 | TRBV5-1 | CASSLGTVRNSPLHF
TRBJ2-1 | TRBV10-3 | CAISELSQSSGSPNEQFF
TRBJ2-1 | TRBV20-1 | CSAREEGAKGYNEQFF
TRBJ2-2 | TRBV5-1 | CASSVGQLTGELFF
TRBJ2-7 | TRBV10-3 | CAISEVLAGNYEQYF
TRBJ1-1 | TRBV7-9 | CASSKEGQGDNEAFF
TRBJ1-2 | TRBV12-3/TRBV12-4 | CASSLRGLEGYTF
TRBJ2-1 | TRBV7-2 | CASSLTLAGYYNEQFF